This TCR beta chain originates from a study of T cell responses to AZD1222 COVID-19 vaccine (dated by TCRdb to the early 2020s). Context from the whole study: A total of 230 to 250 trial participants underwent TCR sequencing, of whom nearly 210 received two doses of AZD1222 and approximately 25 received two doses of the MenACWY control vaccine. Trial participants were enrolled by age into 18-55, 56-69 and 70-plus year subgroups, with roughly 160, 29 and 62 TCR-sequenced participants respectively. What the study reported, not specific to this receptor: In the small 56-69-year group, the increase in depth fell short of significance, most likely because of low power. A significant rise in spike-specific TCR breadth and depth was observed after two AZD1222 doses relative to day 0 and relative to MenACWY recipients. Participants were mostly white British and included more females than males, and it was suggested by the authors that clonal diversity may have been underestimated. Because no samples from the day 14 peak response were available, repertoires could be characterized only after the peak T cell response. Conclusions about previously exposed vaccinees are limited, since just five or six AZD1222 recipients were seropositive for SARS-CoV-2 at baseline. Epitopes outside the regions mutated in the B.1.351 and B.1.1.7 variants were reportedly recognized by nearly half of the unique spike-specific TCRs. CD4 TCRs associated with the vaccine covered the entire spike protein, and the dominant responses were in regions 160-218 and 743-854.

Turning to this clone: No antigen is known for it. Base quality data are lacking; no much larger clone is found one base away.

For CDR1 and CDR2, the germline V gene lists SGHRS and YFSETQ. The CDR3 has 15 amino acids, counting the end cysteine and phenylalanine. Only the CDR3 region is kept as DNA, spanning 45 bases read in frame from base 1. V is shortened by 0 bases, J by 6 bases, and the region joining them spans 13 bases. The CDR3 regions of human TCRbeta chains were subjected to immunosequencing. The paper's processing steps were these. TCRs in the repertoires were matched against a reference library of SARS-CoV-2-specific TCRs that had been generated with the MIRA antigen-specificity platform. Breadth meant the fraction of unique TCRs that were SARS-CoV-2-associated, whereas depth meant the fraction of total T cells that were SARS-CoV-2-associated. Using the MIRA data, every spike-specific TCR was mapped to the spike region that the TCR reacted to and assigned to either a CD4 or a CD8 class. Log10-transformed breadth and depth values were compared by one-way ANOVA with Sidak's multiple comparisons tests. In its TCRdb copy, this immuneACCESS table keeps in-frame sequences only and misses some clones. Where compared with another copy, unresolved V genes explain less than half of these, and the others have no known cause. The V and J calls and clone size are taken from that table; D and trimming were inferred from the DNA. In all, the sample holds 150,000 to 200,000 clones, and just over 85% of those were seen once. The top ten hold approximately 10% of the sample.

The time point label for this specimen denotes: about 28 days (+/-7) after the second vaccine dose. AZD1222 recipients given second doses at about 4 weeks or at about 12 weeks were pooled, since spike-specific TCR depth and breadth were not found to differ between the two schedules. Samples from vaccinated people were obtained from the UK trials COV001 and COV002, which included a single-blind randomized controlled phase 2/3 trial of AZD1222 (ChAdOx1 nCoV-19) in healthy adults. For TCRbeta chain sequencing, PBMC samples from trial participants were taken at day 0 and at day 28 after the second dose.

The clonotype was recovered from an adult who received the AZD1222 COVID-19 vaccine. The starting material was peripheral blood, obtained 28 days after the second AZD1222 dose. The sequence joins TRBV5-1 to TRBJ2-1, with the identity of the D gene unclear. The CDR3 protein is CASSLAELEFNEQFF. Here is the DNA: TGCGCCAGCAGCTTGGCGGAATTGGAGTTCAATGAGCAGTTCTTC.